The following is a TCR beta chain sequence with its context. RNA was extracted with the RNeasy kit, and a quantity of roughly 0.5 to 1 ug was reverse transcribed using random hexamers. The CDR3 of TCR beta was amplified by immunoSEQ multiplex PCR across 54 Vbeta and 13 Jbeta. Using its own MiXCR run on the immunoSEQ multiplex PCR reads, TCRdb lists one record per CDR3 protein. The table shows around 180,000 distinct CDR3 sequences, with approximately 94% occurring only once. This entry is derived from a study of CD8 T cells in Susac syndrome. This CDR3 is 12 amino acids long. The V gene lost 5 bases and the J gene lost 8 bases, with 13 bases spanning the gap. Germline CDR1 reads SNHLY; CDR2 reads FYNNEI. TCR beta sequencing was performed on blood CD8+ and CD4+ T cells. Through negative isolation, CD4+ and CD8+ T cells were obtained, while TEMRA cells were enriched using FACS.

This receptor was identified in a human donor with multiple sclerosis. This sequence joins TRBV2 and TRBJ2-7, with unresolved D. The sequenced material came from CD4+ T cells from PBMCs. In DNA, the CDR3 is TGTGCCAGCAGTTTGACTCTACCGCAGCAGTACTTC. It yields the protein CASSLTLPQQYF. Looking up the rest from reference TRBV2 and TRBJ2-7 gives the full variable domain: EPEVTQTPSHQVTQMGQEVILRCVPISNHLYFYWYRQILGQKVEFLVSFYNNEISEKSEIFDDQFSVERPDGSNFTLKIRSTKLEDSAMYFCASSLTLPQQYFGPGTRLTVT.